Here is one T cell receptor beta chain with its context. Its antigen remains unknown. Germline values: CDR1 SGHTA, CDR2 FQGNSA. The CDR3 is 12 amino acids. V lost 0 bases, J lost 8 bases, and 6 bases lay in between. This sample was included in a study of T cell responses to AZD1222 COVID-19 vaccine. Study-level information: Analysis merged second doses at about 4 or about 12 weeks.

Clones were read by immunoSEQ multiplex PCR, and TCRdb kept only the in-frame ones, dropping some. The sample consists of over 95,000 clones, about 87% of them appearing once. Study conclusions and caveats: At 160-218 and 743-854, vaccine-associated CD4 TCRs were dominant, and they spanned spike.

The gene calls are TRBV7-2 and TRBJ2-3; D gene uncertain. The source is an adult in good health. The specimen was peripheral blood, collected on day 0 of AZD1222 vaccination. The CDR3 reads CASSLAKGTQYF. CDR3 coding DNA: TGTGCCAGCAGCTTAGCGAAGGGTACGCAGTATTTT. Full variable domain (rest looked up from reference TRBV7-2 and TRBJ2-3): GAGVSQSPSNKVTEKGKDVELRCDPISGHTALYWYRQSLGQGLEFLIYFQGNSAPDKSGLPSDRFSAERTGGSVSTLTIQRTQQEDSAVYLCASSLAKGTQYFGPGTRLTVL.